One and the same sample provided the 17 T cell receptor beta chains below, sequenced in a study of cytomegalovirus exposure and HLA in healthy donors. It was with 60 Vbeta and 13 Jbeta primers that the PCR ran. Clones were read by immunoSEQ multiplex PCR, and TCRdb kept only the in-frame ones, dropping some. The repertoire consists of roughly 130,000 clones, with more than 80% occurring once and the leading ten covering about 3.3%. The sample was PBMCs. The origin of the receptors is a male donor in good health and CMV-seronegative.

This chain connects TRBV7-9 to TRBJ2-7; D ambiguous. Germline CDR1 reads SEHNR; CDR2 reads FQNEAQ (reference sequence). V was clipped by 1 base and J by 1 base, with 8 bases between them. The CDR3 extends over 14 amino acids. In nucleotides, the CDR3 is TGTGCCAGCAGCTTAGAAGCCGATTCCTACGAGCAGTACTTC. It encodes CASSLEADSYEQYF.

About this clone itself: At one end, the junction sequence differs from germline, possibly due to a read error. This chain connects TRBV2 to TRBJ2-6; D is possibly TRBD1 (5 bases). The length of the CDR3 is 18 residues. Germline V gene data show CDR1 as SNHLY and CDR2 as FYNNEI. For the CDR3, the DNA is TGTGCCAGCAGTGAAGGACCGAATACCTTCTCTGGGGCCAACGGCCTGACTTTC. Translated, it gives CASSEGPNTFSGANGLTF.

The V gene is TRBV30, the J gene TRBJ1-1; TRBD1 is a possible D gene (5 bases). The V and J ends lost 0 bases and 4 bases respectively, with 9 bases between them. The CDR3 is 13 amino acids. CDR1 and CDR2 (germline): GTSNPN, SVGIG (reference sequence). Written as DNA, the CDR3 is TGTGCCTGGAGTGTAAGGCAGGGCACTGAAGCTTTCTTT. It yields the protein CAWSVRQGTEAFF.

CDR3 sequence (DNA): TGTGCCTGCGGGGGGACCAGCTCCTACAATGAGCAGTTCTTC. Its translation is CACGGTSSYNEQFF. The chain recombines TRBV6-6 with TRBJ2-1, with TRBD2 matching 8 bases. Trimming removed 11 bases from V and 0 bases from J; junction bases left unmatched: 6. The CDR3 is 14 residues long. Per the germline V gene, CDR1 is MNHNY and CDR2 is SVGAGI (reference sequence).

This clone was counted between two and nine times. This chain links TRBV5-1 with TRBJ2-1; D uncertain. The V and J ends lost 4 bases and 6 bases respectively, with 8 bases between them. The CDR3 length is 12 residues. The germline gives CDR1 SGHRS, CDR2 YFSETQ. In DNA form, the CDR3 reads TGCGCCAGCAGCCTGGCCGTCAATGAGCAGTTCTTC. The encoded protein is CASSLAVNEQFF.

This chain uses TRBV2 with TRBJ1-5; 7 positions match TRBD1. Trimming at V came to 3 bases and at J to 3 bases, leaving 14 bases not matched to a gene. Germline V gene lookup returns CDR1 SNHLY and CDR2 FYNNEI. The CDR3 is 18 residues long. Written as DNA, the CDR3 is TGTGCCAGCAGTGAGGGTTTTTTTCAAGGGGGCTCCAATCAGCCCCAGCATTTT. Protein product: CASSEGFFQGGSNQPQHF.

The chain uses TRBV2 and TRBJ2-5, with D maybe TRBD2 (5 bases). V gave up 6 bases and J gave up 12 bases, with 17 bases separating them. The CDR3 spans 12 residues. Germline assignment: CDR1 SNHLY and CDR2 FYNNEI. CDR3 DNA sequence: TGTGCCAGCAGGGAGCGGACGGTCGCTGAGTACTTC. Encoded protein: CASRERTVAEYF.

This chain uses TRBV18 with TRBJ1-2; D may be TRBD1 (5 bases). Germline loops: CDR1 KGHSH, CDR2 LQKENI. V was shortened by 2 bases and J by 8 bases, with 15 bases between the two germline ends. The CDR3 totals 14 residues. The CDR3 spells CASSPAGGNHGYTF. In nucleotides, the CDR3 is TGTGCCAGCTCACCAGCGGGGGGGAATCACGGCTACACCTTC. Variable domain in full (rest from reference TRBV18 and TRBJ1-2): NAGVMQNPRHLVRRRGQEARLRCSPMKGHSHVYWYRQLPEEGLKFMVYLQKENIIDESGMPKERFSAEFPKEGPSILRIQQVVRGDSAAYFCASSPAGGNHGYTFGSGTRLTVV.

To note about this clone: Other DNA sequences in the sample encode the same CDR3. The chain has TRBV5-1 and TRBJ2-3; no clear D gene. The CDR3 covers 15 residues. The ends were cut back, 3 bases at V and 2 bases at J, with 13 bases in the middle. Per the germline V gene, CDR1 is SGHRS and CDR2 is YFSETQ. The CDR3 loop is CASSSRSVPTDTQYF. CDR3 nucleotides: TGCGCCAGCAGCTCCCGCTCGGTACCCACAGATACGCAGTATTTT. Using reference TRBV5-1 and TRBJ2-3 for the parts outside the CDR3, the full variable domain is KAGVTQTPRYLIKTRGQQVTLSCSPISGHRSVSWYQQTPGQGLQFLFEYFSETQRNKGNFPGRFSGRQFSNSRSEMNVSTLELGDSALYLCASSSRSVPTDTQYFGPGTRLTVL.

This clone occurred a few times. The genes are TRBV10-3 and TRBJ1-2, with a weak D call TRBD1 (5 bases). In germline, CDR1 is ENHRY, CDR2 SYGVKD. Trimming removed 2 bases from V and 4 bases from J, with 8 bases in between. The CDR3 runs 13 residues. In DNA form, the CDR3 reads TGTGCCATCAGTGAGGGGGGGGTCTATGGCTACACCTTC. Its protein is CAISEGGVYGYTF.

V is TRBV18 and J is TRBJ2-1; 9 nucleotides line up with TRBD1. Looked up from germline, CDR1 is KGHSH and CDR2 is LQKENI. This CDR3 has 16 amino acids. V lost 6 bases to trimming and J lost 4 bases; unmatched junction nucleotides: 10. The DNA of the CDR3 is TGTGCCAGCTCGCGTACCGGGACAGGGTGGTACAATGAGCAGTTCTTC. Translated: CASSRTGTGWYNEQFF.

This chain links TRBV7-2 with TRBJ1-1; 8 bases align to TRBD1. Germline V gene lookup returns CDR1 SGHTA and CDR2 FQGNSA. V was clipped by 4 bases and J by 6 bases; unmatched bases: 7. CDR3 length equals 14 residues. The CDR3: CASSSQDREAEAFF. The CDR3 bases are TGTGCCAGCAGCTCCCAGGACAGGGAGGCTGAAGCTTTCTTT.

The V call is TRBV7-3, the J call TRBJ2-2, with D possibly TRBD2 on 6 matching bases. Trimming shortened V by 5 bases and J by 1 base, and 14 bases separated the two germline ends. This CDR3 is 16 amino acids long. CDR1 and CDR2 (germline): SGHTA, FQGTGA. The CDR3 nucleotides read TGTGCCAGCAGCGCCACGGGGCGGGGGAACACCGGGGAGCTGTTTTTT. Amino acids: CASSATGRGNTGELFF.

The V and J genes are TRBV18 and TRBJ2-5; 8 positions match TRBD1. V lost 1 base, J lost 4 bases, and 5 bases stayed unmatched. Germline values: CDR1 KGHSH, CDR2 LQKENI. The CDR3 has 15 residues. The CDR3 bases are TGTGCCAGCTCACCACAGTACGGACAGGGAGAGACCCAGTACTTC. This codes for CASSPQYGQGETQYF. Together with reference TRBV18 and TRBJ2-5, the CDR3 gives the full variable domain: NAGVMQNPRHLVRRRGQEARLRCSPMKGHSHVYWYRQLPEEGLKFMVYLQKENIIDESGMPKERFSAEFPKEGPSILRIQQVVRGDSAAYFCASSPQYGQGETQYFGPGTRLLVL.

This clone showed up just once. The V call is TRBV6-5, the J call TRBJ2-3; no firm D call. V lost 6 bases and J 2 bases, leaving 9 bases between the germline ends. The germline CDR1 and CDR2 sequences are MNHEY and SVGAGI. This CDR3 contains 13 residues. The DNA of the CDR3 is TGTGCCAGCAGCCGACTCGACACAGATACGCAGTATTTT. Translating it yields CASSRLDTDTQYF.

In its sample, this clone was seen a few times. The gene calls are TRBV27 and TRBJ2-1, with 11 positions matching TRBD2. The CDR3 covers 14 residues. V lost 7 bases to trimming and J lost 7 bases; unmatched junction nucleotides: 6. Germline V CDR1 and CDR2: MNHEY, SMNVEV (reference sequence). In nucleotides, the CDR3 is TGTGCCAGCATACGGGGACTAGCGGAGAATGAGCAGTTCTTC. Translated, it gives CASIRGLAENEQFF.

The V and J genes are TRBV7-2 and TRBJ2-1; 8 bases are shared with TRBD2. Germline lookup yields CDR1 SGHTA and CDR2 FQGNSA. The CDR3 has 16 amino acids. V trimming: 5 bases; J trimming: 7 bases; junction bases outside the gene matches: 13. The CDR3 protein is CASSQSRLALANEQFF. The CDR3 DNA is TGTGCCAGCAGCCAATCCCGACTAGCGCTCGCAAATGAGCAGTTCTTC.